This T cell receptor beta chain emerged from a study of blood T cell repertoires in COVID-19. The wider study: Material from acute and convalescent COVID-19 was sourced from the United States, Italy and Spain.

Authors' data handling: Reference gene primer amplification gave estimated nucleated cell counts. Sequencing was performed with immunoSEQ multiplex PCR; in TCRdb, only in-frame clones are kept and a portion is missing. The DNA gave D and trimming, while V, J and clone size come from that table. The table lists about 200,000 clones, roughly 90% of them singletons. This CDR3 spans 14 amino acids. Germline values: CDR1 LNHDA, CDR2 SQIVND (reference sequence). Trimming took off 4 bases at V and 5 bases at J, with 12 bases between the two ends. This TCR was recovered from a man between 18 and 35 years old with active or convalescent COVID-19. This chain links TRBV19 with TRBJ1-3; TRBD1 is a possible D gene (6 bases). The sample was peripheral blood. CDR3 residues: CASSTTGSRNTIYF. CDR3 nucleotide sequence: TGTGCCAGTAGTACTACAGGGAGTCGAAACACCATATATTTT.